These 10 T cell receptor beta chains originate from one sample sequenced in a study of T-cell reconstitution after alpha-beta-depleted transplantation in children. Construction of the TCRbeta library involved unique molecular identifiers. Each CDR3 protein is one row after TCRdb ran MiXCR on the PCR reads. The sample records thousands of distinct CDR3 sequences, about 10% being singletons. Material: PBMCs, mostly from graft donor cells, obtained 180 days after TCRalphabeta/CD19-depleted stem cell transplant. These receptors originate from a child under three years old who had a stem cell transplant for acute myeloid leukemia, so the T cells may come from the graft donor.

By proportion, this clonotype is large. The J gene is TRBJ2-3, the V gene TRBV29-1; TRBD2 is a possible D gene (5 bases). The CDR3 loop spans 13 amino acids. Germline V gives CDR1 SQVTM, CDR2 ANQGSEA. Trimming cost V 4 bases and J 1 base, with 9 bases left between them. The CDR3 reads CSVAVGGTDTQYF. CDR3 bases: TGCAGCGTTGCGGTGGGAGGCACAGATACGCAGTATTTT.

This clonotype was seen at least ten times. The chain is built from TRBV9 and TRBJ2-5, with D perhaps given as TRBD1 or TRBD2 (7 bases each). Trimming cost V 3 bases and J 4 bases, with 19 bases left between them. The CDR3 spans 16 residues. CDR1 and CDR2 from the germline V gene are SGDLS and YYNGEE. The CDR3, as DNA: TGTGCCAGCAGCGGACGAGGGGGCGGGAGTGGAGAGACCCAGTACTTC. It yields the protein CASSGRGGGSGETQYF.

This clonotype is judged medium-sized. The V gene is TRBV20-1, the J gene TRBJ2-1; 10 bases map to TRBD2. This CDR3 region has 14 residues. V dropped 6 bases and J dropped 3; count of bases not matched to a gene: 5. CDR1 DFQATT and CDR2 SNEGSKA come from the germline V gene (reference sequence). CDR3 DNA: TGCAGTGCGATAATAGCGGGAGGCTACAATGAGCAGTTCTTC. Translating gives CSAIIAGGYNEQFF.

The sample holds many counts of this clonotype. The chain carries TRBV7-9 and TRBJ2-1; D remains ambiguous. The CDR3 totals 16 residues. Deletions cut 4 bases from V and 1 base from J, with 14 bases between. CDR1 is SEHNR, CDR2 FQNEAQ, per germline (reference sequence). The DNA for the CDR3 is TGTGCCAGCAGCTGGGTACATATAAGGTCCTACAATGAGCAGTTCTTC. Translated, it gives CASSWVHIRSYNEQFF.

This clonotype was recorded at least ten times. The chain recombines TRBV15 with TRBJ1-2; a weak D match, TRBD1 (5 bases). Germline assignment: CDR1 LNHNV and CDR2 YYDKDF (reference sequence). This CDR3 region has 12 residues. The germline V and J ends were trimmed by 7 bases and 4 bases, with 10 bases remaining between them. The CDR3 spells CATNQGAYGYTF. The CDR3 nucleotides are TGTGCCACCAACCAGGGCGCCTATGGCTACACCTTC.

This clonotype was seen ten or more times. This chain connects TRBV7-9 to TRBJ1-5; D perhaps matches TRBD1 (5 bases). V was pared by 3 bases and J by 3 bases, with 9 bases between. CDR3 length: 14 residues. Germline lookup yields CDR1 SEHNR and CDR2 FQNEAQ (reference sequence). CDR3 nucleotide sequence: TGTGCCAGCAGCTTGGGGGGGAACAATCAGCCCCAGCATTTT. Its translation is CASSLGGNNQPQHF.

The CDR3 DNA reads TGTGCCAGCAGCCCTAAGACTAGCTTGCGCTCTGGGGCCAACGTCCTGACTTTC. Residues: CASSPKTSLRSGANVLTF. The gene calls are TRBV7-6 and TRBJ2-6; TRBD2 aligns across 7 bases. Looked up from germline, CDR1 is SGHVS and CDR2 is FNYEAQ. The CDR3 extends over 18 amino acids. V was clipped by 5 bases and J by 0 bases; unmatched bases: 10.

There are many counts of this clonotype. V gene TRBV10-3 combines with J gene TRBJ1-2, with D unresolved. The germline V and J ends were trimmed by 4 bases and 7 bases, with 13 bases remaining between them. Germline lookup yields CDR1 ENHRY and CDR2 SYGVKD. This CDR3 comprises 13 residues. The CDR3 region is CAISAGPVGGYTF. CDR3 in DNA: TGTGCCATCAGTGCGGGCCCTGTTGGTGGCTACACCTTC.

In this sample, this clonotype is medium-sized (0.01 to 0.1%). The chain uses TRBV6-5 and TRBJ1-3; 7 bases align to TRBD1. V dropped 6 bases and J dropped 0; count of bases not matched to a gene: 5. The CDR3 totals 15 residues. Germline values: CDR1 MNHEY, CDR2 SVGAGI. The CDR3 nucleotides read TGTGCCAGCAGACCGACAGGGACCTCTGGAAACACCATATATTTT. This sequence encodes CASRPTGTSGNTIYF.

This clonotype was counted many times. V is TRBV18 and J is TRBJ2-2, with D perhaps TRBD1 (6 bases). The CDR3 is 14 residues long. V dropped 3 bases and J dropped 3 bases, with 8 bases sitting between them. The germline CDR1 and CDR2 sequences are KGHSH and LQKENI. The CDR3 here is CASSPGHDTGELFF. The CDR3 DNA is TGTGCCAGCTCACCGGGACATGACACCGGGGAGCTGTTTTTT. The full variable domain, with the rest looked up from reference TRBV18 and TRBJ2-2, is NAGVMQNPRHLVRRRGQEARLRCSPMKGHSHVYWYRQLPEEGLKFMVYLQKENIIDESGMPKERFSAEFPKEGPSILRIQQVVRGDSAAYFCASSPGHDTGELFFGEGSRLTVL.